The clone carrying this TCR beta chain showed up many times. The antigen remains unidentified. The CDR3 runs to 15 residues. CDR1 KGHSH and CDR2 LQKENI come from the germline V gene. V dropped 3 bases and J dropped 0; count of bases not matched to a gene: 4. What was amplified from RNA transcripts were TCR beta CDR3 regions. When the TCR CDR3 underwent first-round RT-PCR, the HTBI primer set was used. TCRdb re-called the multiplex PCR reads with MiXCR, one entry per CDR3 protein. The data hold 300,000 to 400,000 distinct CDR3 sequences, with less than 15% observed a single time. Each diagnosis was grounded in clinical symptoms, serum thyroxine and TRAb, thyroid ultrasound, and orbital computed tomography. This entry comes from a study of T cells in Graves' hyperthyroidism and ophthalmopathy. For the study at large: Peripheral blood sampling occurred at initial diagnosis, before any treatment. Study-level findings and limits: A model of 13 V-J features distinguished ophthalmopathy from stable hyperthyroidism.

The specimen sequenced was blood. This chain connects TRBV18 to TRBJ1-2; 7 nucleotides agree with TRBD1. This receptor was identified in a woman younger than 35 with Graves' hyperthyroidism. The CDR3 DNA follows: TGTGCCAGCTCACCTCAGGGGGAACCTAACTATGGCTACACCTTC. Amino acid sequence: CASSPQGEPNYGYTF. The whole variable domain, filled in from reference TRBV18 and TRBJ1-2, reads NAGVMQNPRHLVRRRGQEARLRCSPMKGHSHVYWYRQLPEEGLKFMVYLQKENIIDESGMPKERFSAEFPKEGPSILRIQQVVRGDSAAYFCASSPQGEPNYGYTFGSGTRLTVV.